Listed here are 29 T cell receptor beta chains from one sample, sequenced in a study of T-cell reconstitution after alpha-beta-depleted transplantation in children. Unique molecular identifiers were incorporated into the prepared TCRbeta library. TCRdb reanalysed the PCR reads using MiXCR and keeps one entry per CDR3 protein. The table records fewer than 550,000 distinct CDR3 sequences, about an eighth of them present only once. The sample consisted of PBMCs, mostly from graft donor cells, taken 180 days after TCRalphabeta/CD19-depleted stem cell transplant. All receptors derive from a female patient between 2 and 15 years old who had a stem cell transplant for aplastic anemia, so the T cells may come from the graft donor.

The CDR3 protein is CASSSHSVHRDEQYF. CDR3 DNA: TGTGCCAGCAGTTCCCATAGCGTCCATCGCGACGAGCAGTACTTC. J is TRBJ2-7 and V is TRBV27, with D possibly matching TRBD2 (5 bases). CDR3 length: 15 amino acids. V was trimmed by 4 bases and J by 5 bases, leaving 18 bases between them. The germline CDR1 and CDR2 sequences are MNHEY and SMNVEV (reference sequence).

This clonotype was detected a few times. The V call is TRBV18, the J call TRBJ2-6, with 11 bases identical to TRBD2. Trimming took 6 bases from V and 0 from J; bases not matched to a gene: 10. CDR3 length: 19 amino acids. Germline CDR1 reads KGHSH; CDR2 reads LQKENI. The CDR3 region has the DNA TGTGCCAGCTCGAACCAGAGACTAGCGGGGTCCTCTGGGGCCAACGTCCTGACTTTC. Amino acids: CASSNQRLAGSSGANVLTF.

As to this clonotype: Since no conserved phenylalanine or tryptophan closes the CDR3, a read error is the likely cause. This chain links TRBV25-1 with TRBJ2-1; 8 nucleotides match TRBD2. V dropped 4 bases and J dropped 2; count of bases not matched to a gene: 4. From germline, CDR1 is MGHDK and CDR2 SYGVNS. The CDR3 is 15 amino acids. The CDR3 spells CASSANGGAYNEQFL. CDR3 DNA: TGTGCCAGCAGTGCTAACGGGGGGGCCTACAATGAGCAGTTCTTG.

The chain recombines TRBV19 with TRBJ1-5; 10 positions match TRBD1. CDR1 LNHDA and CDR2 SQIVND come from the germline V gene (reference sequence). J lost 6 bases, V lost 3 bases, and 14 bases had no gene match. CDR3 size: 18 residues. CDR3 bases: TGTGCCAGTAGTATCCCCCGAGACAGGGGGCGTGGGATTCAGCCCCAGCATTTT. It encodes CASSIPRDRGRGIQPQHF.

For this clonotype: This may come from a read error, since a much larger clone is one base off. This chain uses TRBV29-1 with TRBJ2-1; D is unresolved. Germline CDR1 is SQVTM and CDR2 is ANQGSEA. The CDR3 totals 15 residues. The CDR3 loop reads CSAEPPLFSSNEQFF. The CDR3 coding sequence is TGCAGCGCAGAGCCACCGCTCTTCTCCTCCAATGAGCAGTTCTTC.

This clonotype has just one count. The V call is TRBV2, the J call TRBJ1-2; D is perhaps TRBD1 (5 bases). Germline CDR1 and CDR2: SNHLY and FYNNEI. This CDR3 region has 13 residues. Trimming shortened V by 7 bases and J by 1 base, and 10 bases separated the two germline ends. The CDR3 sequence: CASIADINYGYTF. CDR3 nucleotide sequence: TGTGCCAGCATTGCGGACATTAACTATGGCTACACCTTC. The whole variable domain, filled in from reference TRBV2 and TRBJ1-2, reads EPEVTQTPSHQVTQMGQEVILRCVPISNHLYFYWYRQILGQKVEFLVSFYNNEISEKSEIFDDQFSVERPDGSNFTLKIRSTKLEDSAMYFCASIADINYGYTFGSGTRLTVV.

This clonotype was recorded a few times. This chain uses TRBV28 with TRBJ2-7, with 9 bases lining up with TRBD1. The CDR3 is made up of 14 amino acids. The trim removed 6 bases at V and 3 bases at J, leaving 6 bases unmatched. The germline gives CDR1 MDHEN, CDR2 SYDVKM. The CDR3 DNA reads as TGTGCCAGCAGCTTCGGGACAGGGATCTACGAGCAGTACGTC. It is translated as CASSFGTGIYEQYV.

A few counts support this clonotype. The V and J genes are TRBV7-2 and TRBJ2-2, with 11 positions matching TRBD2. The V segment lost 3 bases and the J segment 6 bases; nucleotides outside the gene matches: 6. Germline V lookup: CDR1 SGHTA, CDR2 FQGNSA. The CDR3 consists of 16 residues. The chain's CDR3 is CASSFTSGRGAGELFF. CDR3 nucleotides: TGTGCCAGCAGCTTTACTAGCGGGAGAGGGGCCGGGGAGCTGTTTTTT.

The sample holds many counts of this clonotype. The chain joins TRBV9 to TRBJ1-1; possible D gene TRBD1, 5 bases. The CDR3 is 15 residues long. Germline-derived CDR1 and CDR2 are SGDLS and YYNGEE. V lost 0 bases and J lost 4, with 13 bases in between. The CDR3 DNA reads TGTGCCAGCAGCGTAGAGTACAGGTGGGGCACTGAAGCTTTCTTT. The encoded protein is CASSVEYRWGTEAFF.

The chain is built from TRBV7-9 and TRBJ2-2; 9 positions agree with TRBD2. The ends lost 5 bases at V and 6 bases at J; junction bases unmatched: 10. The CDR3 extends over 16 amino acids. Germline CDR1 SEHNR, CDR2 FQNEAQ (reference sequence). The CDR3 nucleotides read TGTGCCAGCAGCCCTTCAGCGGGAGGCAAGGCCGGGGAGCTGTTTTTT. Translating it yields CASSPSAGGKAGELFF.

The chain recombines TRBV19 with TRBJ1-5, with a tentative D call TRBD1 (5 bases). The CDR3 runs to 15 residues. Germline CDR1 is LNHDA and CDR2 is SQIVND (reference sequence). Deletions cut 3 bases from V and 6 bases from J, with 15 bases between. This CDR3 is CASSIRAGEGQPQHF. DNA for the CDR3: TGTGCCAGTAGTATCCGCGCGGGGGAAGGTCAGCCCCAGCATTTT.

The gene calls are TRBV18 and TRBJ2-7; D gene unclear. Germline-derived CDR1 and CDR2 are KGHSH and LQKENI. The CDR3 totals 14 residues. Trimming removed 1 base from V and 7 bases from J, with 14 bases in between. The DNA for the CDR3 is TGTGCCAGCTCACCACGTACCGCATCGCGGGAGCAGTACTTC. Amino acid sequence: CASSPRTASREQYF.

In this sample, this clonotype turned up many times. The chain couples TRBV7-2 to TRBJ1-2; 7 bases fit TRBD1. Germline V CDR1 and CDR2: SGHTA, FQGNSA. The CDR3 is 14 residues long. The J segment lost 4 bases and the V segment lost 5 bases, leaving 7 bases of the junction unmatched. CDR3 in amino acids: CASSTRQGSYGYTF. CDR3 DNA sequence: TGTGCCAGCAGCACGAGACAGGGAAGCTATGGCTACACCTTC.

This clonotype was counted once. The rearrangement uses TRBV4-3 and TRBJ2-1; D is ambiguous. V lost 3 bases to trimming and J lost 0 bases, with 9 bases between them. The CDR3 sequence is 15 residues long. Germline V gene sequence: CDR1 LGHNA, CDR2 YSLEER. The CDR3 DNA reads TGCGCCAGCAGCCATTACTACGACTCCTACAATGAGCAGTTCTTC. It translates to CASSHYYDSYNEQFF.

This clonotype was recorded a few times. The rearrangement links TRBV11-3 to TRBJ2-3; D is undetermined. There are 16 residues in the CDR3. Trimming shortened V by 7 bases and J by 3 bases, and 20 bases separated the two germline ends. Germline CDR1 and CDR2: SGHNT and YENEEA. The CDR3 nucleotides are TGTGCCAGCAACATGGGTGTTGGGCTAATGACAGATACGCAGTATTTT. It translates to CASNMGVGLMTDTQYF. The full variable domain, rest sourced from reference TRBV11-3 and TRBJ2-3, is EAGVVQSPRYKIIEKKQPVAFWCNPISGHNTLYWYLQNLGQGPELLIRYENEEAVDDSQLPKDRFSAERLKGVDSTLKIQPAELGDSAVYLCASNMGVGLMTDTQYFGPGTRLTVL.

The chain uses TRBV5-1 and TRBJ2-7, with D tentatively TRBD2 (6 bases). Germline V gives CDR1 SGHRS, CDR2 YFSETQ. V lost 0 bases and J 2 bases, leaving 18 bases between the germline ends. The CDR3 is 17 amino acids. CDR3 nucleotides: TGCGCCAGCAGCTTGGTCCCCGGGCCGGAGGGTGCCTACGAGCAGTACTTC. It specifies CASSLVPGPEGAYEQYF.

As concerns this clonotype: A clone one base away is much larger, so this may be a read error. The chain has TRBV7-8 and TRBJ1-1, with a weak D call TRBD1 (6 bases). There are 13 residues in the CDR3. CDR1 is SGHVS and CDR2 is FQNEAQ in the germline V gene. CDR3 sequence reads: CPSTQGAQGEAFF. CDR3 nucleotide sequence: TGTCCCAGCACCCAAGGGGCCCAGGGGGAAGCTTTCTTT.

The chain couples TRBV5-6 to TRBJ2-5; D remains unclear. The germline V and J ends were trimmed by 0 bases and 2 bases, with 8 bases remaining between them. This CDR3 has 14 amino acids. Germline V CDR1 and CDR2: SGHDT, YYEEEE. The DNA of the CDR3 is TGTGCCAGCAGCTTGGCGCAGGCACAAGAGACCCAGTACTTC. This sequence encodes CASSLAQAQETQYF.

This clonotype was seen repeatedly, ten times or more. The V call is TRBV6-2 or TRBV6-3, the J call TRBJ2-5; 8 bases match TRBD2. The CDR3 has 13 residues. V trimming: 7 bases; J trimming: 5 bases; junction bases outside the gene matches: 6. Germline V lookup: CDR1 MNHEY, CDR2 SVGEGT. Here the CDR3 reads CASTGLEYETQYF. The CDR3 coding sequence is TGTGCCAGCACGGGACTAGAGTACGAGACCCAGTACTTC.

The sample holds a few counts of this clonotype. The chain links TRBV6-1 to TRBJ2-1; TRBD1 matches 9 bases. CDR1 is MNHNS, CDR2 SASEGT, per germline. The CDR3 is 14 residues long. Trimming took 10 bases from V and 7 from J; bases not matched to a gene: 11. The CDR3 is CATGTGGANNEQFF. As DNA, the CDR3 is TGTGCCACTGGAACAGGGGGCGCAAATAATGAGCAGTTCTTC.

CDR3 sequence reads: CASRQTSGRPIYNEQFF. CDR3 DNA: TGTGCCAGCAGGCAGACTAGCGGGAGGCCCATTTACAATGAGCAGTTCTTC. The chain uses TRBV6-2 or TRBV6-3 and TRBJ2-1; 13 bases match TRBD2. The V gene end was trimmed by 6 bases and the J gene end by 4 bases; junction bases not matched to a gene: 9. The germline gives CDR1 MNHEY, CDR2 SVGEGT. The CDR3 extends over 17 amino acids.

The chain employs TRBV15 and TRBJ2-5, with D possibly matching TRBD2 (6 bases). Per the germline V gene, CDR1 is LNHNV and CDR2 is YYDKDF (reference sequence). V gave up 1 base and J gave up 5 bases, with 14 bases separating them. CDR3 length: 15 amino acids. The CDR3 DNA reads TGTGCCACCAGCAGAGCCCCCCTAGCGCGGGAGACCCAGTACTTC. This codes for CATSRAPLARETQYF.

The chain recombines TRBV7-9 with TRBJ1-2; D gene unclear. The V end was cut by 3 bases, the J end by 2 bases, with 13 bases between. CDR1 and CDR2 (germline): SEHNR, FQNEAQ (reference sequence). The CDR3 totals 15 residues. CDR3 loop: CASSFVPDGNYGYTF. DNA of the CDR3: TGTGCCAGCAGCTTTGTCCCCGATGGGAACTATGGCTACACCTTC.

This clonotype was recorded at least ten times. V is TRBV7-2 and J is TRBJ2-5; 10 bases are shared with TRBD2. Per germline, CDR1 SGHTA and CDR2 FQGNSA. CDR3 length equals 16 residues. V was clipped by 2 bases and J by 4 bases; unmatched bases: 7. CDR3 sequence: CASSLFSGRVVETQYF. DNA of the CDR3: TGTGCCAGCAGCTTATTCAGCGGGAGGGTGGTAGAGACCCAGTACTTC.

The rearrangement joins TRBV6-5 to TRBJ2-7; 8 bases are a match to TRBD1. The germline V gene encodes CDR1 MNHEY and CDR2 SVGAGI. The CDR3 sequence is 15 residues long. Germline trimming cut 6 bases from V and 2 bases from J; bases unmatched to any gene: 9. CDR3 loop: CASSPTRTGTYEQYF. In DNA, the CDR3 is TGTGCCAGCAGCCCCACCCGGACAGGGACCTACGAGCAGTACTTC.

The chain employs TRBV4-2 and TRBJ2-5, with 12 bases that match TRBD2. V dropped 4 bases and J dropped 4; count of bases not matched to a gene: 10. CDR1 is LGHNA and CDR2 is YNFKEQ in the germline V gene. This CDR3 has 17 residues. The CDR3 nucleotides are TGTGCCAGCAGCCCAGTCCTAGCGGGAGGGCCGGTAGAGACCCAGTACTTC. It codes for CASSPVLAGGPVETQYF.

This clonotype was recorded only once. CDR3 sequence (DNA): TGCGCCAGCAGCCAAGATTGGGACAACGAAGCTTTCTTT. This translates into CASSQDWDNEAFF. This chain connects TRBV4-1 to TRBJ1-1; possibly TRBD1 for D (6 bases). The V end lost 0 bases, the J end lost 8 bases, and 10 bases lay between the germline ends. CDR3 length: 13 amino acids. Per the germline V gene, CDR1 is MGHRA and CDR2 is YSYEKL.

V usage is TRBV15 and J usage is TRBJ2-1; perhaps TRBD1 as D (5 bases). There are 16 residues in the CDR3. The ends were cut back, 0 bases at V and 3 bases at J, with 12 bases in the middle. The germline CDR1 and CDR2 sequences are LNHNV and YYDKDF (reference sequence). The chain's CDR3 is CATSRDRAGYYNEQFF. The CDR3 nucleotides read TGTGCCACCAGCAGAGATCGCGCAGGGTACTACAATGAGCAGTTCTTC.

In the case of this clonotype: The junction does not match germline at one end; this may be a read error. This rearrangement joins TRBV28 to TRBJ2-7; possible D gene TRBD1, 6 bases. Germline CDR1 MDHEN, CDR2 SYDVKM. The CDR3 sequence is 12 residues long. CDR3 protein: CASSLGGYKQYF. DNA for the CDR3: TGTGCCAGCAGTTTAGGGGGCTACAAGCAGTACTTC.